The present entry profiles one TCR beta chain with its context. This record comes from a study of T cell clonotyping in hematopoietic cell transplantation. Profiling relied on immunoSEQ multiplex PCR, and the TCRdb table lists in-frame clones only, not all of them. The sample shows under 15,000 clones, about nine tenths of them seen only once. The clonotype originates from a female patient aged 45 to 65 who had an allogeneic stem cell transplant from an unrelated donor, so the T cells may come from the graft donor. Some clones in this sample may be carry-over from other donors' samples. Material: PBMCs, obtained 100 days after allogeneic stem cell transplant.

Here the CDR3 reads CASSFALTGLEGTYGYTF. The CDR3 DNA reads TGTGCCAGCAGTTTTGCGTTGACAGGTCTAGAGGGCACCTATGGCTACACCTTC. The rearrangement links TRBV28 to TRBJ1-2; D perhaps matches TRBD1 (6 bases). This CDR3 spans 18 amino acids. The V end was cut by 3 bases, the J end by 4 bases, with 24 bases between. Germline assignment: CDR1 MDHEN and CDR2 SYDVKM.